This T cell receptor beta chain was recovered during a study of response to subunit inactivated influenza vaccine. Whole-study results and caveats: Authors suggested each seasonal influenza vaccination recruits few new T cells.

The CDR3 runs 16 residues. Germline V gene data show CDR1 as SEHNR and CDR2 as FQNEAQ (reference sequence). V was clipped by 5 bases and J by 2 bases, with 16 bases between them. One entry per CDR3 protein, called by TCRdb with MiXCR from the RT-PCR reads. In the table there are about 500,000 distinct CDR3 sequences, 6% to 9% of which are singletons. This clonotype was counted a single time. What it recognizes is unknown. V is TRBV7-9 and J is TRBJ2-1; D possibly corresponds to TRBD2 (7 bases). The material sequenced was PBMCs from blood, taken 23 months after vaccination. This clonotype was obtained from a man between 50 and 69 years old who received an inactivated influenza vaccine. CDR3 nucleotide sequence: TGTGCCAGCAGCCCTGGGGAGGGGGTGACCTACAATGAGCAGTTCTTC. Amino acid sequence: CASSPGEGVTYNEQFF.